A single TCR beta chain is shown here with its context. The primer mix had 60 Vbeta and 13 Jbeta primers. Using immunoSEQ multiplex PCR, the repertoire was profiled, and TCRdb retains in-frame clones only, with some absent. This table has approximately 97,000 clones, over 80% appearing once. V lost 6 bases and J 6 bases, leaving 12 bases between the germline ends. CDR3 length equals 12 residues. The V gene's germline CDR1 is MGHRA and CDR2 YSYEKL. The data are from a study of cytomegalovirus exposure and HLA in healthy donors. This TCR derives from a man in his forties in good health and CMV-seronegative. Sequenced input: PBMCs. The rearrangement joins TRBV4-1 to TRBJ2-7; possibly TRBD1 for D (6 bases). CDR3 sequence reads: CASSPTGSEQYF. In DNA, the CDR3 is TGCGCCAGCAGTCCTACAGGGTCCGAGCAGTACTTC.